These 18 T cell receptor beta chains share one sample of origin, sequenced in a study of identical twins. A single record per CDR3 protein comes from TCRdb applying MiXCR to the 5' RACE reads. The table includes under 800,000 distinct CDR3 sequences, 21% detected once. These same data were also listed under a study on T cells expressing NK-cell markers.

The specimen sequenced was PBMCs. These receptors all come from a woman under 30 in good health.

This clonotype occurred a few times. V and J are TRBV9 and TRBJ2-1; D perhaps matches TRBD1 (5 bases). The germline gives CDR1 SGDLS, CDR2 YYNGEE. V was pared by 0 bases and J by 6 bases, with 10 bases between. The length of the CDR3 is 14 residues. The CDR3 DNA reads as TGTGCCAGCAGCGTAGTAGACAGACGCAATGAGCAGTTCTTC. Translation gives CASSVVDRRNEQFF. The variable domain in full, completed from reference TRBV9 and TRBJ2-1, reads DSGVTQTPKHLITATGQRVTLRCSPRSGDLSVYWYQQSLDQGLQFLIQYYNGEERAKGNILERFSAQQFPDLHSELNLSSLELGDSALYFCASSVVDRRNEQFFGPGTRLTVL.

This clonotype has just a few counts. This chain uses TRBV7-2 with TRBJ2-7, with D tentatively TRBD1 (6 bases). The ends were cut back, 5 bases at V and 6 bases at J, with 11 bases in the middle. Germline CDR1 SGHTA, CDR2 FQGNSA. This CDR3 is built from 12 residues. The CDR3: CASSETGFEQYF. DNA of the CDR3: TGTGCCAGCAGCGAAACAGGGTTCGAGCAGTACTTC.

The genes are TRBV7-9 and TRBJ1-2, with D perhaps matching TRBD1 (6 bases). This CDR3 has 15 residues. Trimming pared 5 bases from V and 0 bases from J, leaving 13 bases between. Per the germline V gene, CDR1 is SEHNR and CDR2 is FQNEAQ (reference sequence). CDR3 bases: TGTGCCAGCAGCAGGGGGGGGGATCCTAACTATGGCTACACCTTC. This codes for CASSRGGDPNYGYTF.

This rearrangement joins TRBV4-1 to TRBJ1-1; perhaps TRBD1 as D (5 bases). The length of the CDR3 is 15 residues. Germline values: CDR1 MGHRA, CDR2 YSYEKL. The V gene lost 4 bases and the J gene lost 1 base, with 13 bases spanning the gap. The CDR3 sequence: CASSLLGTWNTEAFF. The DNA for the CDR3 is TGCGCCAGCAGCCTCTTGGGGACTTGGAACACTGAAGCTTTCTTT.

CDR3 region: CASSLVPSGTLPYNEQFF. CDR3 DNA sequence: TGTGCCAGCAGCTTGGTCCCTAGCGGGACCCTGCCGTACAATGAGCAGTTCTTC. The chain carries TRBV11-2 and TRBJ2-1; TRBD2 aligns across 9 bases. Germline V gene data show CDR1 as SGHAT and CDR2 as FQNNGV. This CDR3 is 18 amino acids long. Losses at the gene ends were 3 bases for V and 4 bases for J; bases not matched to a gene: 13.

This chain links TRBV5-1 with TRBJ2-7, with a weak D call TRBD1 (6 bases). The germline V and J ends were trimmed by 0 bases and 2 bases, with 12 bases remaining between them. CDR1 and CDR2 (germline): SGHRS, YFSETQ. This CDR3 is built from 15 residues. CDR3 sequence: CASSLGQAFTYEQYF. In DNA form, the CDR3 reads TGCGCCAGCAGCTTGGGACAGGCCTTCACCTACGAGCAGTACTTC.

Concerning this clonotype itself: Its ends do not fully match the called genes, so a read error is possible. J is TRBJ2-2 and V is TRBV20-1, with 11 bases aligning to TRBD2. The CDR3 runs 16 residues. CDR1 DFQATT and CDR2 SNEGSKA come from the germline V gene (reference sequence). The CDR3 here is CSAAHPSGGNAGELFF. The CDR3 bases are TGCAGTGCCGCACATCCTAGCGGGGGGAACGCCGGGGAGCTGTTTTTT.

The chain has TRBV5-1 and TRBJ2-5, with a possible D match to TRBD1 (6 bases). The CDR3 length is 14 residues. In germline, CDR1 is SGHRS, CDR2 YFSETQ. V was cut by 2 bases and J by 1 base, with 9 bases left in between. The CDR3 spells CASSFDRTQETQYF. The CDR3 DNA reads TGCGCCAGCAGCTTTGACAGGACCCAAGAGACCCAGTACTTC.

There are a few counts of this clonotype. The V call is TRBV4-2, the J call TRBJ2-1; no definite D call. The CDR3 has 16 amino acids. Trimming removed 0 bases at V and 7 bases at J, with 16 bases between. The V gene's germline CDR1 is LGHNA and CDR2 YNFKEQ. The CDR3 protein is CASSQDAILEGNEQFF. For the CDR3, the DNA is TGTGCCAGCAGCCAAGATGCAATCCTAGAAGGGAATGAGCAGTTCTTC.

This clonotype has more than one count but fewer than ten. CDR3 in amino acids: CASSFRDSYNSPLHF. CDR3 DNA: TGTGCCAGCAGTTTCCGGGACAGCTATAATTCACCCCTCCACTTT. The chain carries TRBV12-3 or TRBV12-4 and TRBJ1-6; 7 nucleotides match TRBD1. The ends lost 3 bases at V and 3 bases at J; junction bases unmatched: 2. The CDR3 has 15 residues.

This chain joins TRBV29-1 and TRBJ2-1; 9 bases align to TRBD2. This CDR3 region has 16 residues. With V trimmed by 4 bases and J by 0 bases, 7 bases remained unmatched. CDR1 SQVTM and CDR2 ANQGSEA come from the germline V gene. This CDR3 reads CSVGGGGARSYNEQFF. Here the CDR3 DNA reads TGCAGCGTTGGTGGCGGGGGGGCGCGCTCCTACAATGAGCAGTTCTTC.

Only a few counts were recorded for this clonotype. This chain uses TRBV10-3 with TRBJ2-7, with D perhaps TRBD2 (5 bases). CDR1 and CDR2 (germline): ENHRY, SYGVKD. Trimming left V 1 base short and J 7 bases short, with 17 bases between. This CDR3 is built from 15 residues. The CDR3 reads CAISEWSLEVLEQYF. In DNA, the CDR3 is TGTGCCATCAGTGAGTGGTCACTAGAAGTGTTGGAGCAGTACTTC.

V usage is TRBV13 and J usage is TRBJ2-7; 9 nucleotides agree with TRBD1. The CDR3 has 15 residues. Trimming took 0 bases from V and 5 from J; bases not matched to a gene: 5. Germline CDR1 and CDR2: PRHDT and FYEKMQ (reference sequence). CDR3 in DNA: TGTGCCAGCAGCTTAGGACAGGGGGCAATCGACGAGCAGTACTTC. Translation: CASSLGQGAIDEQYF.

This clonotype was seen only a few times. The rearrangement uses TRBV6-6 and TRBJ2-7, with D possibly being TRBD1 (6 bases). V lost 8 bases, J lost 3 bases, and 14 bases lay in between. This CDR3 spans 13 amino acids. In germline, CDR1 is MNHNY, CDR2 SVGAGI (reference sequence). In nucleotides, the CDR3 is TGTGCCAGCCGTAACACAGGGAACTACGAGCAGTACTTC. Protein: CASRNTGNYEQYF.

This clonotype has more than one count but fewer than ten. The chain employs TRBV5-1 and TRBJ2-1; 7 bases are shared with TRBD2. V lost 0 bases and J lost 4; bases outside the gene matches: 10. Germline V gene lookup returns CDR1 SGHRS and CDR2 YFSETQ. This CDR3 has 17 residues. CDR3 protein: CASSLASGGLLYNEQFF. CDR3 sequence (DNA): TGCGCCAGCAGCTTGGCATCGGGAGGTCTTTTATACAATGAGCAGTTCTTC. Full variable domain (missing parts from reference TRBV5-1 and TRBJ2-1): KAGVTQTPRYLIKTRGQQVTLSCSPISGHRSVSWYQQTPGQGLQFLFEYFSETQRNKGNFPGRFSGRQFSNSRSEMNVSTLELGDSALYLCASSLASGGLLYNEQFFGPGTRLTVL.

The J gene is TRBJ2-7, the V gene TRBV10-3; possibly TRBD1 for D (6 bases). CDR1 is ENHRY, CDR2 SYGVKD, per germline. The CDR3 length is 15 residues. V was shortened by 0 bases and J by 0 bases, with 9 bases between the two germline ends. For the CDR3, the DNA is TGTGCCATCAGTGAGTCCGGGACATTCTCCTACGAGCAGTACTTC. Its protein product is CAISESGTFSYEQYF.

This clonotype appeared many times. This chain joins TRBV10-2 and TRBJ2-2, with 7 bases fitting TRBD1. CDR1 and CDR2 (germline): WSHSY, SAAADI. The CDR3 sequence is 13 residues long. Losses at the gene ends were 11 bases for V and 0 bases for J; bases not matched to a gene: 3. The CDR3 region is CAGQVPNTGELFF. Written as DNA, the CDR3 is TGCGCCGGACAGGTTCCGAACACCGGGGAGCTGTTTTTT.

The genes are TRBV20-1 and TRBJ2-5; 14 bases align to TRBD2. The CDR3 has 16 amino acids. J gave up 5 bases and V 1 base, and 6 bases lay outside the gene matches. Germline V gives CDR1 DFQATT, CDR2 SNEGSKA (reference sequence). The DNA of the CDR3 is TGCAGTGCTAGAGGGGGGACTAGCGGGGGACGGGAGACCCAGTACTTC. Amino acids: CSARGGTSGGRETQYF.